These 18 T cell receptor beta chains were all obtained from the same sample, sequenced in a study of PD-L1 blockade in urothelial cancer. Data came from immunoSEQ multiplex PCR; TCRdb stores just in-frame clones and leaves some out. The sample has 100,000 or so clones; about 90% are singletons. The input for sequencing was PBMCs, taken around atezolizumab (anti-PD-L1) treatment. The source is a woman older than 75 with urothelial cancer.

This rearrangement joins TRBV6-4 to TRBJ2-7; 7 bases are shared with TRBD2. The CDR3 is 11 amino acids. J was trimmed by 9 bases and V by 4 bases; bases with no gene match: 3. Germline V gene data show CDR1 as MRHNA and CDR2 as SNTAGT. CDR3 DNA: TGTGCCAGCAGTGGCGGGGGTCGGCAGTACTTC. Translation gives CASSGGGRQYF.

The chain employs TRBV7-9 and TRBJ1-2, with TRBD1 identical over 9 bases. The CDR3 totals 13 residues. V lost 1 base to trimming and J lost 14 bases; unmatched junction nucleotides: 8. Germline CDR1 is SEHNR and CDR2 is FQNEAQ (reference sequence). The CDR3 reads CASSLGTGGERTF. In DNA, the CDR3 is TGTGCCAGCAGCTTAGGTACAGGGGGCGAGAGGACCTTC.

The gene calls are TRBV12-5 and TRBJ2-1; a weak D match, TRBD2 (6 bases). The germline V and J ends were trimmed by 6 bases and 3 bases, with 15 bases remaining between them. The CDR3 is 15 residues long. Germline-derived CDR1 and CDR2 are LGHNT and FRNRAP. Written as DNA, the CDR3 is TGTGCTAGTGGCTCAGGCGGGACGGGCTACAATGAGCAGTTCTTC. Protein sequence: CASGSGGTGYNEQFF. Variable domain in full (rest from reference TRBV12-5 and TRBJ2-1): DARVTQTPRHKVTEMGQEVTMRCQPILGHNTVFWYRQTMMQGLELLAYFRNRAPLDDSGMPKDRFSAEMPDATLATLKIQPSEPRDSAVYFCASGSGGTGYNEQFFGPGTRLTVL.

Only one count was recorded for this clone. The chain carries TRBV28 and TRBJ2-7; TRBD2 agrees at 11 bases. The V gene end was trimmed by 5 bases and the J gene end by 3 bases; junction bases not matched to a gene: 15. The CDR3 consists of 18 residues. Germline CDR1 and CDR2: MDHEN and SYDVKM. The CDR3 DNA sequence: TGTGCCAGCAGTCCGCCGGGACTAGCGGTGGAGGGGGTCTACGAGCAGTACTTC. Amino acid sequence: CASSPPGLAVEGVYEQYF.

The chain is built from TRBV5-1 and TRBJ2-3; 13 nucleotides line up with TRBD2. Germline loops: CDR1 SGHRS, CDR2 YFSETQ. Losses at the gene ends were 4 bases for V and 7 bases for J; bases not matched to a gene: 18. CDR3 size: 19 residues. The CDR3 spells CASSAPALQTSGGTNTQYF. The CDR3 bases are TGCGCCAGCAGCGCTCCCGCCCTCCAGACTAGCGGGGGGACGAATACGCAGTATTTT. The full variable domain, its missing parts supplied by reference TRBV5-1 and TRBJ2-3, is KAGVTQTPRYLIKTRGQQVTLSCSPISGHRSVSWYQQTPGQGLQFLFEYFSETQRNKGNFPGRFSGRQFSNSRSEMNVSTLELGDSALYLCASSAPALQTSGGTNTQYFGPGTRLTVL.

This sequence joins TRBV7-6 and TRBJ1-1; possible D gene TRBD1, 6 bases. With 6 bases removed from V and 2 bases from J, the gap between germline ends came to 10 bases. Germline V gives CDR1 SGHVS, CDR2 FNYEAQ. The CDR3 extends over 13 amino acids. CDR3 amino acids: CASRQDSNTEAFF. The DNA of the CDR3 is TGTGCCAGCAGACAGGACAGTAACACTGAAGCTTTCTTT.

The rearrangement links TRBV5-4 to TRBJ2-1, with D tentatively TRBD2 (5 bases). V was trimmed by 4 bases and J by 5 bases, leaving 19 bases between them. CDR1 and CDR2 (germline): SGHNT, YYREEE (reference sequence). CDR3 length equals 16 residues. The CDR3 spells CASSQTGLDKNNEQFF. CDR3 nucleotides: TGTGCCAGCAGCCAAACCGGACTTGATAAAAACAATGAGCAGTTCTTC.

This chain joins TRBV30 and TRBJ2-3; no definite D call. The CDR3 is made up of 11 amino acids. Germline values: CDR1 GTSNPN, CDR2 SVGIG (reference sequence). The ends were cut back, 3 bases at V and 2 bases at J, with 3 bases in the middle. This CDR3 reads CAWSLTDTQYF. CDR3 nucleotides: TGTGCCTGGAGCCTCACAGATACGCAGTATTTT. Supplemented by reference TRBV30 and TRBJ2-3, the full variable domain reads SQTIHQWPATLVQPVGSPLSLECTVEGTSNPNLYWYRQAAGRGLQLLFYSVGIGQISSEVPQNLSASRPQDRQFILSSKKLLLSDSGFYLCAWSLTDTQYFGPGTRLTVL.

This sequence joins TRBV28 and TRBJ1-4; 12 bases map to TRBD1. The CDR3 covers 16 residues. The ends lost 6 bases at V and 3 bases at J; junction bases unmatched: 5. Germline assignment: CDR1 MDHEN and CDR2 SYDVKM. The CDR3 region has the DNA TGTGCCAGCAGCGGGACAGGGGGCTGGTCTAATGAAAAACTGTTTTTT. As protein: CASSGTGGWSNEKLFF.

The CDR3 DNA reads as TGTGCCAGCAGCCCAGGGGCGGGGGTACTTGGAGAGCAGTACTTC. Translation: CASSPGAGVLGEQYF. The chain combines TRBV28 with TRBJ2-7, with D possibly matching TRBD2 (7 bases). Trimming shortened V by 6 bases and J by 7 bases, and 22 bases separated the two germline ends. This CDR3 comprises 15 residues. Germline-derived CDR1 and CDR2 are MDHEN and SYDVKM.

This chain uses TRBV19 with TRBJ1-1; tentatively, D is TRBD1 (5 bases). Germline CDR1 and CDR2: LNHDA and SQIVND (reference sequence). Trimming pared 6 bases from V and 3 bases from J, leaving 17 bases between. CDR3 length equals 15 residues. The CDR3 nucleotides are TGTGCCAGTAGAGTGGAAGGGGAACGCGACACTGAAGCTTTCTTT. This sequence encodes CASRVEGERDTEAFF.

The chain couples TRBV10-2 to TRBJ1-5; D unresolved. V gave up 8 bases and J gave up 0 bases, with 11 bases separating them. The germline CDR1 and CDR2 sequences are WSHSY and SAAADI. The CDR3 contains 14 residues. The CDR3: CASQSGDSNQPQHF. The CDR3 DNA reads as TGCGCCAGCCAATCCGGGGATAGCAATCAGCCCCAGCATTTT.

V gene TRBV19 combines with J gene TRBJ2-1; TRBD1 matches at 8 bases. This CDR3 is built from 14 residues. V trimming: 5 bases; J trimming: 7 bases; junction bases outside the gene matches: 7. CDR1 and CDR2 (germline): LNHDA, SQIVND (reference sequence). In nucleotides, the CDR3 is TGTGCCAGTAGTGTCCGACAGGGGCCTAATGAGCAGTTCTTC. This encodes CASSVRQGPNEQFF.

For the CDR3, the DNA is TGTGCCAGCTCAACGTGGGACAGGGGCAGGTACGAGCAGTACTTC. Translating gives CASSTWDRGRYEQYF. This sequence joins TRBV18 and TRBJ2-7; 10 nucleotides agree with TRBD1. The CDR3 is 15 amino acids. The germline V gene has CDR1 KGHSH and CDR2 LQKENI. The J segment lost 4 bases and the V segment lost 5 bases, leaving 8 bases of the junction unmatched.

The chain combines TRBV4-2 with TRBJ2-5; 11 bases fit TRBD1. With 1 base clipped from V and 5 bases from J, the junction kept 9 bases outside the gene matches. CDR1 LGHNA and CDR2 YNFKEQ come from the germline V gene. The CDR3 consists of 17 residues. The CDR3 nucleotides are TGTGCCAGCAGCCAAGGGCCGGGACAGGGGGTAAAGGAGACCCAGTACTTC. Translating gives CASSQGPGQGVKETQYF.

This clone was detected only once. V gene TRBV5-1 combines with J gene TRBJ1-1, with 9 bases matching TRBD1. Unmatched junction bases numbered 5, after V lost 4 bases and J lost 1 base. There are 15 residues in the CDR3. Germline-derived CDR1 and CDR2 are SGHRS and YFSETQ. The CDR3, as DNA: TGCGCCAGCAGCGGCCGACAGGGGGAGAACACTGAAGCTTTCTTT. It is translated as CASSGRQGENTEAFF.

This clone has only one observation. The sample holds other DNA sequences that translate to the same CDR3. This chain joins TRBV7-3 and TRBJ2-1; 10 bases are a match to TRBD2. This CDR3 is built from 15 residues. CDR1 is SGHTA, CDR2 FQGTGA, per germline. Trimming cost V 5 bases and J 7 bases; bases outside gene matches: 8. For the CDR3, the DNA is TGTGCCAGCAGCCCATCTAGCGGGAGAGGGAATGAGCAGTTCTTC. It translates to CASSPSSGRGNEQFF.

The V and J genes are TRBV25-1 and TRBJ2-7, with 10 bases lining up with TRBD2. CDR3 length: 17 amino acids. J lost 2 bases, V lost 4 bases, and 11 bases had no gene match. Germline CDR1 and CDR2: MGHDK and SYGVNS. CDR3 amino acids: CASSAQFRTSGPYEQYF. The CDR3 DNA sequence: TGTGCCAGCAGTGCCCAATTTCGGACTAGCGGACCCTACGAGCAGTACTTC.